The source of this T cell receptor beta chain is a study of shared clonotypes between healthy human individuals. Across the study: Per donor, CD8 memory used one plate, CD8 naive used two, CD4 memory used three and CD4 naive used three. Study-wide results and caveats: The study drew on few donors, limiting represented genetic and exposure-history diversity.

An approximately 200 ng quantity of DNA, tens of thousands of T cell genomes, went into the sorted-subset replicate PCRs. The method was immunoSEQ multiplex PCR; TCRdb's version includes in-frame clones alone and lacks a portion of them. The repertoire consists of approximately 980,000 clones, with over 60% occurring once and the leading ten covering 1.5%. To note about this clone: What it binds is not known.

The TCR originated in a man between 18 and 35 years old in good health. The sample taken for sequencing was memory CD4+ T cells sorted from blood. Subset given: CD45RA-negative fraction.

The CDR3 DNA is TGTGCCAGCAGCTCGGGACTAGCGGAATACAATGAGCAGTTCTTC. Residues: CASSSGLAEYNEQFF. The genes are TRBV7-2 and TRBJ2-1; 11 bases line up with TRBD2. The CDR3 extends over 15 amino acids. The V gene's germline CDR1 is SGHTA and CDR2 FQGNSA. Trimming at V came to 4 bases and at J to 4 bases, leaving 3 bases not matched to a gene. Full variable domain (outside the CDR3, taken from reference TRBV7-2 and TRBJ2-1): GAGVSQSPSNKVTEKGKDVELRCDPISGHTALYWYRQSLGQGLEFLIYFQGNSAPDKSGLPSDRFSAERTGGSVSTLTIQRTQQEDSAVYLCASSSGLAEYNEQFFGPGTRLTVL.